One sample yielded the 27 T cell receptor beta chains listed below, sequenced in a study of beta chain features in type 1 diabetes. Expressed TCRB transcripts were sequenced because the isolated RNA had all been reverse transcribed beforehand. Assay: immunoSEQ multiplex PCR; the TCRdb copy retains only in-frame clones and omits some. Of tens of thousands of clones listed, about 60% are singletons. Sequencing was carried out using Tregs from blood. Source of these receptors: a woman under 30 in good health.

The J gene is TRBJ2-1, the V gene TRBV4-1; D is unclear. V shed 0 bases and J shed 9 bases, with 6 bases lying between them. The CDR3 has 12 residues. CDR1 and CDR2 from the germline V gene are MGHRA and YSYEKL. The CDR3 DNA reads TGCGCCAGCAGCCAAGAGGTCGGTGAGCAGTTCTTC. It yields the protein CASSQEVGEQFF.

The V and J genes are TRBV19 and TRBJ2-2; D not resolved. CDR3 length equals 14 residues. The ends were cut back, 0 bases at V and 5 bases at J, with 7 bases in the middle. Germline V CDR1 and CDR2: LNHDA, SQIVND (reference sequence). The DNA for the CDR3 is TGTGCCAGTAGTATAGATTGGGCTACCGGGGAGCTGTTTTTT. Its protein product is CASSIDWATGELFF.

This clone was seen only a few times. The chain uses TRBV4-1 and TRBJ1-3; maybe TRBD1 (6 bases). The V end was cut by 0 bases, the J end by 0 bases, with 9 bases between. Per the germline V gene, CDR1 is MGHRA and CDR2 is YSYEKL. The CDR3 totals 16 residues. DNA of the CDR3: TGCGCCAGCAGCCAAGACAGGGGAAGCTCTGGAAACACCATATATTTT. It is translated as CASSQDRGSSGNTIYF.

This clone has a handful of counts. The gene calls are TRBV9 and TRBJ2-3; D is perhaps TRBD1 (5 bases). CDR3 size: 18 residues. Germline V lookup: CDR1 SGDLS, CDR2 YYNGEE. Deletions cut 4 bases from V and 2 bases from J, with 23 bases between. CDR3 sequence reads: CASSFPSWQGGNTDTQYF. CDR3 nucleotide sequence: TGTGCCAGCAGCTTCCCCTCCTGGCAGGGTGGAAACACAGATACGCAGTATTTT.

This rearrangement joins TRBV7-2 to TRBJ2-5; 7 bases are a match to TRBD1. The CDR3 is 14 residues long. Unmatched junction bases numbered 8, after V lost 6 bases and J lost 4 bases. The germline V gene has CDR1 SGHTA and CDR2 FQGNSA. CDR3 sequence (DNA): TGTGCCAGCAGTTCAGGGGGTCCTCTAGAGACCCAGTACTTC. It yields the protein CASSSGGPLETQYF.

This clone was detected only a few times. V and J are TRBV7-2 and TRBJ2-1; tentatively, D is TRBD2 (5 bases). V lost 5 bases and J 0 bases, leaving 11 bases between the germline ends. From germline, CDR1 is SGHTA and CDR2 FQGNSA. The CDR3 runs 15 residues. In DNA form, the CDR3 reads TGTGCCAGCAGCCTCTCCAGCGGCTCCTACAATGAGCAGTTCTTC. Translating it yields CASSLSSGSYNEQFF. Looking up the rest from reference TRBV7-2 and TRBJ2-1 gives the full variable domain: GAGVSQSPSNKVTEKGKDVELRCDPISGHTALYWYRQSLGQGLEFLIYFQGNSAPDKSGLPSDRFSAERTGGSVSTLTIQRTQQEDSAVYLCASSLSSGSYNEQFFGPGTRLTVL.

V is TRBV2 and J is TRBJ2-1; TRBD2 matches at 10 bases. Germline V gene data show CDR1 as SNHLY and CDR2 as FYNNEI. The trim removed 7 bases at V and 0 bases at J, leaving 9 bases unmatched. This CDR3 is 17 amino acids long. The CDR3 DNA is TGTGCCAGCAAGGGTGGACTAGCGGAGAGCTCCTACAATGAGCAGTTCTTC. It encodes CASKGGLAESSYNEQFF.

The rearrangement links TRBV11-2 to TRBJ2-1; possibly TRBD2 for D (6 bases). Trimming shortened V by 1 base and J by 3 bases, and 13 bases separated the two germline ends. The CDR3 has 16 amino acids. Germline loops: CDR1 SGHAT, CDR2 FQNNGV. CDR3 bases: TGTGCCAGCAGCTTAGGGGGACTGCGATTCTACAATGAGCAGTTCTTC. Its protein is CASSLGGLRFYNEQFF.

This chain connects TRBV6-5 to TRBJ2-5, with 11 bases aligning to TRBD2. The J call may be incorrect, as the DNA end agrees better with TRBJ2-7. The CDR3 contains 14 residues. Germline loops: CDR1 MNHEY, CDR2 SVGAGI. The CDR3 region is CASSPGLAEDEQYF. CDR3 DNA: TGTGCCAGCAGTCCGGGACTAGCGGAGGACGAGCAGTACTTC.

The chain couples TRBV2 to TRBJ2-1, with TRBD2 matching 11 bases. V lost 5 bases and J lost 4; bases outside the gene matches: 4. There are 15 residues in the CDR3. The germline CDR1 and CDR2 sequences are SNHLY and FYNNEI. The CDR3 bases are TGTGCCAGCAGTCAGACTAGCGGGGCGTACAATGAGCAGTTCTTC. As protein: CASSQTSGAYNEQFF. The full variable domain, its missing parts supplied by reference TRBV2 and TRBJ2-1, is EPEVTQTPSHQVTQMGQEVILRCVPISNHLYFYWYRQILGQKVEFLVSFYNNEISEKSEIFDDQFSVERPDGSNFTLKIRSTKLEDSAMYFCASSQTSGAYNEQFFGPGTRLTVL.

V is TRBV5-4 and J is TRBJ2-5; possibly TRBD2 for D (6 bases). The CDR3 covers 12 residues. Germline CDR1 is SGHNT and CDR2 is YYREEE (reference sequence). V gave up 3 bases and J gave up 5 bases, with 8 bases separating them. DNA of the CDR3: TGTGCCAGCAGCTGGGGGGAGGAGACCCAGTACTTC. This sequence encodes CASSWGEETQYF.

In this sample, this clone turned up once. The rearrangement uses TRBV9 and TRBJ1-3; possibly TRBD1 for D (5 bases). Germline CDR1 SGDLS, CDR2 YYNGEE. The V and J ends lost 0 bases and 2 bases respectively, with 9 bases between them. The CDR3 spans 15 residues. CDR3 amino acids: CASSVALGAGNTIYF. The CDR3 DNA reads TGTGCCAGCAGCGTAGCTTTAGGGGCTGGAAACACCATATATTTT.

This clone was detected a few times. The CDR3 sequence is CASSPRGQGQETQYF. In nucleotides, the CDR3 is TGTGCCAGCAGTCCCCGGGGACAGGGGCAAGAGACCCAGTACTTC. The chain joins TRBV6-1 to TRBJ2-5; 10 bases are a match to TRBD1. This CDR3 has 15 residues. Germline CDR1 is MNHNS and CDR2 is SASEGT. J lost 2 bases, V lost 5 bases, and 5 bases had no gene match.

This clone was recorded a few times. The V call is TRBV10-3, the J call TRBJ1-2; 7 nucleotides align to TRBD1. Trimming cost V 6 bases and J 1 base; bases outside gene matches: 5. Germline CDR1 ENHRY, CDR2 SYGVKD. The CDR3 loop spans 14 amino acids. CDR3 in DNA: TGTGCCATCAGCGGACAGGACTTTAACTATGGCTACACCTTC. Its translation is CAISGQDFNYGYTF.

The chain is built from TRBV18 and TRBJ2-1; 7 positions match TRBD2. The CDR3 is 14 residues long. Germline V lookup: CDR1 KGHSH, CDR2 LQKENI. Trimming at V came to 6 bases and at J to 7 bases, leaving 9 bases not matched to a gene. CDR3 sequence: CASSPGLAENEQFF. CDR3 DNA: TGTGCCAGCTCCCCAGGCCTAGCGGAGAATGAGCAGTTCTTC.

The table lists this clone with a few counts. V is TRBV7-2 and J is TRBJ2-5, with 12 bases that match TRBD1. V was clipped by 5 bases and J by 4 bases; unmatched bases: 8. The germline V gene has CDR1 SGHTA and CDR2 FQGNSA. The CDR3 loop spans 16 amino acids. The CDR3 loop is CASSPGTGGAVETQYF. The CDR3 nucleotides read TGTGCCAGCAGCCCTGGGACAGGGGGCGCGGTAGAGACCCAGTACTTC.

This clone came up a few times. The chain links TRBV28 to TRBJ2-4; no clear D gene. The V gene lost 2 bases and the J gene lost 1 base, with 6 bases spanning the gap. This CDR3 comprises 14 residues. Germline values: CDR1 MDHEN, CDR2 SYDVKM. CDR3 DNA: TGTGCCAGCAGTTTAGCGGCTGCCAAAAACATTCAGTACTTC. Protein sequence: CASSLAAAKNIQYF.

This chain uses TRBV6-1 with TRBJ2-5; no reliable D call. The DNA end is more similar to TRBJ2-7, so the J call may be wrong. The CDR3 is made up of 13 amino acids. The germline gives CDR1 MNHNS, CDR2 SASEGT. The CDR3 spells CASSEASIPEQYF. DNA for the CDR3: TGTGCCAGCAGTGAAGCTTCGATACCCGAGCAGTACTTC.

J is TRBJ2-7 and V is TRBV4-2; 11 bases line up with TRBD2. Per the germline V gene, CDR1 is LGHNA and CDR2 is YNFKEQ. CDR3 length: 15 amino acids. V lost 0 bases, J lost 6 bases, and 4 bases stayed unmatched. The CDR3: CASSQEQLAGGEQYF. As DNA, the CDR3 is TGTGCCAGCAGCCAAGAACAGCTAGCGGGAGGCGAGCAGTACTTC.

This chain uses TRBV4-1 with TRBJ2-2, with 8 bases identical to TRBD2. Per the germline V gene, CDR1 is MGHRA and CDR2 is YSYEKL. V shed 7 bases, J shed 0 bases, and the junction held 10 bases outside the gene matches. The CDR3 has 17 residues. In nucleotides, the CDR3 is TGCGCCAGCAACTTCTTCCCGGGACTAGCGAACACCGGGGAGCTGTTTTTT. This encodes CASNFFPGLANTGELFF.

This rearrangement joins TRBV5-1 to TRBJ1-4; 8 positions match TRBD1. The CDR3 totals 17 residues. Looked up from germline, CDR1 is SGHRS and CDR2 is YFSETQ. J was trimmed by 7 bases and V by 4 bases; bases with no gene match: 15. DNA of the CDR3: TGCGCCAGCAGCCTAGGACAGGGAGCGGCCGGGATTGAAAAACTGTTTTTT. Amino acid sequence: CASSLGQGAAGIEKLFF.

The chain has TRBV4-2 and TRBJ2-7; a possible D gene is TRBD1 (6 bases). V lost 3 bases and J lost 3, with 12 bases in between. Germline V lookup: CDR1 LGHNA, CDR2 YNFKEQ. The CDR3 is 14 amino acids. The CDR3 DNA is TGTGCCAGCAGCCAGACGGGACAAGACTACGAGCAGTACTTC. Its protein is CASSQTGQDYEQYF.

The chain couples TRBV15 to TRBJ2-2, with 10 bases lining up with TRBD2. J was trimmed by 0 bases and V by 8 bases; bases with no gene match: 18. Germline V gives CDR1 LNHNV, CDR2 YYDKDF (reference sequence). The CDR3 has 20 amino acids. CDR3 sequence reads: CATRKSRLAGLTPNTGELFF. Written as DNA, the CDR3 is TGTGCCACCCGGAAGTCCCGACTAGCGGGTTTAACTCCGAACACCGGGGAGCTGTTTTTT.

V and J are TRBV6-5 and TRBJ2-2; a weak D match, TRBD1 (5 bases). V was clipped by 0 bases and J by 5 bases, with 10 bases between them. This CDR3 contains 15 residues. Germline CDR1 MNHEY, CDR2 SVGAGI. Here the CDR3 reads CASSYSQGRTGELFF. The CDR3 nucleotides are TGTGCCAGCAGTTACTCGCAGGGCCGGACCGGGGAGCTGTTTTTT.

V and J are TRBV6-5 and TRBJ1-2, with TRBD1 identical over 8 bases. Germline V gene lookup returns CDR1 MNHEY and CDR2 SVGAGI. This CDR3 has 15 residues. The V gene end was trimmed by 4 bases and the J gene end by 9 bases; junction bases not matched to a gene: 13. CDR3 nucleotide sequence: TGTGCCAGCAGTTCCTCACCGGGACAGGCGTTTAGCTACACCTTC. Its translation is CASSSSPGQAFSYTF.

The CDR3, as DNA: TGCGCCAGCAGCGGGGGGGCGCGAACTGAAGCTTTCTTT. It yields the protein CASSGGARTEAFF. The chain uses TRBV4-1 and TRBJ1-1, with TRBD1 as a possible D gene (6 bases). V was trimmed by 5 bases and J by 5 bases, leaving 12 bases between them. The CDR3 length is 13 residues. Germline V gene data show CDR1 as MGHRA and CDR2 as YSYEKL.

The V call is TRBV6-1, the J call TRBJ2-1; 10 bases fit TRBD2. CDR1 and CDR2 (germline): MNHNS, SASEGT. The junction had 12 bases not matched to a gene; V was cut back by 1 base and J by 3 bases. This CDR3 is 19 amino acids long. The CDR3: CASSEGLAGLLFLYNEQFF. In DNA, the CDR3 is TGTGCCAGCAGTGAAGGACTAGCGGGTCTACTTTTCCTCTACAATGAGCAGTTCTTC.